This TCR beta chain was captured by sequencing in a study of T cells in Graves' hyperthyroidism and ophthalmopathy. General study findings and limits: Ophthalmopathy, as predicted by the model, came a median around 7 months after the prediction.

V was cut by 1 base and J by 2 bases, with 9 bases left in between. This CDR3 has 16 residues. Patients aged 18 to 65 had newly diagnosed hyperthyroidism of under 2 months' duration. This clonotype has at least ten counts. The antigen remains undetermined. RNA transcripts served as the template for amplifying TCR beta CDR3 regions. The HTBI primer set served for first-round RT-PCR of the TCR CDR3. A single record per CDR3 protein comes from TCRdb applying MiXCR to the multiplex PCR reads. Of about 270,000 distinct CDR3 sequences detected, less than 30% appear once; the ten largest clones hold roughly 24%.

This clonotype was sampled from a man in his forties with Graves' hyperthyroidism that later progressed to Graves' ophthalmopathy. The V and J genes are TRBV12-3 or TRBV12-4 and TRBJ2-6; the D is unclear. Source material: blood. CDR3 sequence (DNA): TGTGCCAGCAGTTTAGTAGGGATCCCTGGGGCCAACGTCCTGACTTTC. Amino acids: CASSLVGIPGANVLTF.